This T cell receptor (beta chain) was observed in a study of blood T cell repertoires in COVID-19. Study at large: COVID-19 samples, acute and convalescent, were from the United States, Italy and Spain. The cDNA or gDNA used as material had been derived from T cells, B-cell-depleted T cells, or PBMCs.

Methods used by the authors: Amplification from reference gene primers served as the basis for estimated nucleated cell counts. Assay: immunoSEQ multiplex PCR; the TCRdb copy retains only in-frame clones and omits some. V, J and clone size are taken as reported in that table, and D and trimming were inferred from the DNA itself. The data hold around 220,000 clones, with around nine tenths observed a single time. This TCR derives from a woman aged 40 to 50 who had recovered from COVID-19. Sequenced material: peripheral blood.

The DNA for the CDR3 is TGTGCCAGCAGAGTTGGGGACAGGGCGGGTGAAGCTTTCTTT. This gives the protein CASRVGDRAGEAFF. The V call is TRBV6-4, the J call TRBJ1-1, with 9 nucleotides matching TRBD1. J lost 7 bases, V lost 6 bases, and 9 bases had no gene match. The germline CDR1 and CDR2 sequences are MRHNA and SNTAGT. The length of the CDR3 is 14 residues.